This T cell receptor beta chain was recorded in a study of blood T cell repertoires in COVID-19. Study information: PBMCs, B-cell-depleted T cells, or T cells were the source of the cDNA or gDNA that made up the material.

Ten or more counts support this clone. TCRdb's copy holds only in-frame clones and misses some; the assay was immunoSEQ multiplex PCR. The table shows approximately 410,000 clones, with 86% occurring only once. The germline V and J ends were trimmed by 0 bases and 13 bases, with 16 bases remaining between them. The CDR3 has 14 amino acids. CDR1 is LGHNT and CDR2 is FRNRAP in the germline V gene. What was sequenced was peripheral blood. This rearrangement joins TRBV12-5 to TRBJ2-1, with unresolved D. The TCR comes from a woman aged 25 to 39 with active or convalescent COVID-19. CDR3 in DNA: TGTGCTAGTGGTTTGGTACCAGGCGCGATACAACAGTTCTTC. Amino acid sequence: CASGLVPGAIQQFF.